This T cell receptor (beta chain) was captured by sequencing in a study of cytomegalovirus exposure and HLA in healthy donors. Study observations and caveats: Most sequenced TCRs were rare (though some public TCRs occurred in many donors).

The repertoire was sequenced with immunoSEQ multiplex PCR; TCRdb's copy has only in-frame clones and lacks some. In the table there are approximately 65,000 clones, 94% of which are singletons. As concerns this clone: Antigen specificity is unknown.

The CDR3 extends over 14 amino acids. Germline CDR1 reads SGHTS; CDR2 reads YDEGEE. Trimming left V 0 bases short and J 3 bases short, with 7 bases between. V is TRBV5-8 and J is TRBJ2-1, with D maybe TRBD2 (6 bases). Sequences were obtained from PBMCs. This sequence originates from a woman aged 18-30 years in good health and CMV-seronegative. The CDR3 protein is CASSLGLVYNEQFF. DNA of the CDR3: TGTGCCAGCAGCTTGGGACTAGTCTACAATGAGCAGTTCTTC.